These 21 T cell receptor beta chains came from one sample sequenced in a study of blood T cell repertoires in COVID-19. The data were produced by immunoSEQ multiplex PCR, yet TCRdb's version contains in-frame clones alone and is incomplete. The table has nearly 25,000 clones, 75% to 85% seen once. Sample: peripheral blood. The receptors were gathered from a human donor in a cohort sampled during active COVID-19.

The CDR3 nucleotides read TGCGCCAGCAGCCAAGACATCCCTAGGACAGGGCTCACAGATACGCAGTATTTT. Protein product: CASSQDIPRTGLTDTQYF. The gene calls are TRBV4-3 and TRBJ2-3; 8 nucleotides line up with TRBD1. V was clipped by 0 bases and J by 2 bases; unmatched bases: 10. The CDR3 loop spans 18 amino acids. The germline CDR1 and CDR2 sequences are LGHNA and YSLEER.

Turning to this clone: One junction end does not reproduce the germline sequence, and a read error may be involved. The sample carries other DNA sequences with the same CDR3. This chain uses TRBV4-1 with TRBJ2-7; the D is unclear. From germline, CDR1 is MGHRA and CDR2 YSYEKL. The CDR3 runs to 15 residues. CDR3 DNA: TGCGCCAGCAGTCAAGCGCCAGACAAAACCTACGAGCAGTACTTC. It is translated as CASSQAPDKTYEQYF.

By share of the sample, this clone is medium-sized (0.01 to 0.1%). The chain joins TRBV19 to TRBJ2-7, with D uncertain. The germline V gene encodes CDR1 LNHDA and CDR2 SQIVND (reference sequence). V lost 3 bases and J lost 5, with 11 bases in between. This CDR3 spans 13 amino acids. The CDR3 DNA follows: TGTGCCAGTAGTATCACAGTGAAAGACGAGCAGTACTTC. Translation gives CASSITVKDEQYF.

This sequence joins TRBV27 and TRBJ1-4; maybe TRBD1 (5 bases). V was trimmed by 5 bases and J by 8 bases, leaving 9 bases between them. The CDR3 length is 12 residues. Germline V lookup: CDR1 MNHEY, CDR2 SMNVEV (reference sequence). CDR3 amino acids: CASSVPGEKLFF. The CDR3 nucleotides are TGTGCCAGCAGTGTACCAGGGGAAAAACTGTTTTTT. Drawing the rest from reference TRBV27 and TRBJ1-4, the complete variable domain is EAQVTQNPRYLITVTGKKLTVTCSQNMNHEYMSWYRQDPGLGLRQIYYSMNVEVTDKGDVPEGYKVSRKEKRNFPLILESPSPNQTSLYFCASSVPGEKLFFGSGTQLSVL.

The J gene is TRBJ2-5, the V gene TRBV5-4; tentatively, D is TRBD2 (6 bases). The V end lost 4 bases, the J end lost 5 bases, and 21 bases lay between the germline ends. The CDR3 length is 16 residues. Germline lookup yields CDR1 SGHNT and CDR2 YYREEE (reference sequence). The CDR3 sequence is CASSPRSQTSEETQYF. The CDR3 DNA follows: TGTGCCAGCAGCCCCCGCTCCCAGACTAGTGAGGAGACCCAGTACTTC.

This chain uses TRBV19 with TRBJ1-2; D not resolved. From germline, CDR1 is LNHDA and CDR2 SQIVND (reference sequence). V lost 3 bases, J lost 5 bases, and 10 bases lay in between. The length of the CDR3 is 13 residues. CDR3 in amino acids: CASSIGFSYGYTF. The DNA for the CDR3 is TGTGCCAGTAGTATCGGTTTCTCGTATGGCTACACCTTC. The complete variable domain, with remaining parts taken from reference TRBV19 and TRBJ1-2, reads DGGITQSPKYLFRKEGQNVTLSCEQNLNHDAMYWYRQDPGQGLRLIYYSQIVNDFQKGDIAEGYSVSREKKESFPLTVTSAQKNPTAFYLCASSIGFSYGYTFGSGTRLTVV.

The chain employs TRBV6-1 and TRBJ2-7; TRBD1 might be the D (6 bases). This CDR3 is built from 13 residues. In germline, CDR1 is MNHNS, CDR2 SASEGT. Trimming left V 3 bases short and J 2 bases short, with 8 bases between. The CDR3 DNA is TGTGCCAGCAGTGAGGACAGAACCTACGAGCAGTACTTC. It encodes CASSEDRTYEQYF.

The chain combines TRBV30 with TRBJ2-1; 7 nucleotides line up with TRBD2. J was trimmed by 0 bases and V by 4 bases; bases with no gene match: 9. From germline, CDR1 is GTSNPN and CDR2 SVGIG (reference sequence). CDR3 length: 16 amino acids. For the CDR3, the DNA is TGTGCCTGGAAACCCCCTAGCGGAGGCTCCTACAATGAGCAGTTCTTC. Translated, it gives CAWKPPSGGSYNEQFF.

This sequence joins TRBV27 and TRBJ2-5; perhaps TRBD1 as D (5 bases). The V end was cut by 3 bases, the J end by 5 bases, with 10 bases between. Germline assignment: CDR1 MNHEY and CDR2 SMNVEV (reference sequence). The CDR3 has 13 amino acids. CDR3 sequence (DNA): TGTGCCAGCAGTTTCTACGACAGCGAGACCCAGTACTTC. Residues: CASSFYDSETQYF.

The chain is built from TRBV11-3 and TRBJ2-1; D unclear. The germline gives CDR1 SGHNT, CDR2 YENEEA. The CDR3 totals 13 residues. Trimming stripped 7 bases from V and 8 bases from J, with 15 bases between. DNA of the CDR3: TGTGCCAGCACCCCGCGCGTCACGGATGAGCAGTTCTTC. It codes for CASTPRVTDEQFF.

The chain carries TRBV29-1 and TRBJ1-1, with D possibly matching TRBD1 (6 bases). Trimming shortened V by 2 bases and J by 4 bases, and 11 bases separated the two germline ends. Germline lookup yields CDR1 SQVTM and CDR2 ANQGSEA. There are 13 residues in the CDR3. As DNA, the CDR3 is TGCAGCGTTGAAAATGGGGGGGCCACTGAAGCTTTCTTT. It encodes CSVENGGATEAFF.

This clone is categorized as medium-sized. V is TRBV4-3 and J is TRBJ2-4, with TRBD1 as a possible D gene (5 bases). Germline V gene data show CDR1 as LGHNA and CDR2 as YSLEER. Trimming took off 0 bases at V and 0 bases at J, with 12 bases between the two ends. The CDR3 consists of 17 residues. The CDR3 loop is CASSQDSGSGAKNIQYF. In DNA form, the CDR3 reads TGCGCCAGCAGCCAAGATTCAGGGTCGGGAGCCAAAAACATTCAGTACTTC.

The chain recombines TRBV7-3 with TRBJ1-6; 7 bases are shared with TRBD1. Germline assignment: CDR1 SGHTA and CDR2 FQGTGA. The V gene end was trimmed by 2 bases and the J gene end by 7 bases; junction bases not matched to a gene: 5. The CDR3 runs to 15 residues. CDR3 sequence: CASSLSAGGNSPLHF. CDR3 DNA: TGTGCCAGCAGCTTATCGGCAGGGGGAAATTCACCCCTCCACTTT.

This clone has more than one count but fewer than ten. V gene TRBV6-1 combines with J gene TRBJ2-7; D is uncertain. V lost 2 bases and J 2 bases, leaving 10 bases between the germline ends. The CDR3 length is 14 residues. CDR1 is MNHNS and CDR2 is SASEGT in the germline V gene. CDR3 loop: CASSESQAAYEQYF. Here the CDR3 DNA reads TGTGCCAGCAGTGAAAGCCAGGCAGCCTACGAGCAGTACTTC.

The rearrangement joins TRBV5-4 to TRBJ2-5; 7 bases are shared with TRBD1. Germline V CDR1 and CDR2: SGHNT, YYREEE (reference sequence). V dropped 0 bases and J dropped 1; count of bases not matched to a gene: 6. This CDR3 has 16 amino acids. The CDR3 is CASSLEQGTLQETQYF. CDR3 sequence (DNA): TGTGCCAGCAGCTTGGAACAGGGGACCCTCCAAGAGACCCAGTACTTC.

The chain combines TRBV29-1 with TRBJ1-2, with D tentatively TRBD1 (5 bases). V lost 1 base to trimming and J lost 2 bases, with 11 bases between them. Germline V lookup: CDR1 SQVTM, CDR2 ANQGSEA. This CDR3 is 14 amino acids long. The CDR3 region is CSVEGGVRNYGYTF. For the CDR3, the DNA is TGCAGCGTTGAAGGGGGGGTCAGAAACTATGGCTACACCTTC.

V gene TRBV19 combines with J gene TRBJ1-1, with D maybe TRBD1 (6 bases). The length of the CDR3 is 15 residues. The germline V gene encodes CDR1 LNHDA and CDR2 SQIVND (reference sequence). The V gene lost 3 bases and the J gene lost 1 base, with 12 bases spanning the gap. CDR3 DNA sequence: TGTGCCAGTAGTATTGTCGGACAGAAGAACACTGAAGCTTTCTTT. This codes for CASSIVGQKNTEAFF.

The V call is TRBV21-1, the J call TRBJ2-7; the D call TRBD2 from the table was never checked on the DNA. TRBV21-1 is marked as a pseudogene. The CDR3 totals 12 residues. CDR3 amino acids: CACRGNVNEQYF. The CDR3 nucleotides read TGTGCCTGCCGGGGGAATGTGAACGAGCAGTACTTC.

The rearrangement joins TRBV27 to TRBJ1-1, with 8 bases that match TRBD1. The CDR3 runs 15 residues. The germline V gene has CDR1 MNHEY and CDR2 SMNVEV (reference sequence). Trimming took 3 bases from V and 3 from J; bases not matched to a gene: 6. The CDR3 region has the DNA TGTGCCAGCAGTTTCCGAGGACAGGGTCACACTGAAGCTTTCTTT. Translating gives CASSFRGQGHTEAFF.

V and J are TRBV19 and TRBJ2-1; 7 nucleotides line up with TRBD1. This CDR3 region has 17 residues. CDR1 is LNHDA, CDR2 SQIVND, per germline (reference sequence). V shed 4 bases and J 4 bases; nucleotides not matched to a gene: 13. CDR3 protein: CASSTYSQGTGYNEQFF. CDR3 coding DNA: TGTGCCAGTAGTACCTACTCACAGGGGACGGGGTACAATGAGCAGTTCTTC.

The chain recombines TRBV5-1 with TRBJ1-1; D perhaps matches TRBD1 (5 bases). CDR3 length equals 16 residues. The V gene's germline CDR1 is SGHRS and CDR2 YFSETQ. Trimming shortened V by 0 bases and J by 1 base, and 13 bases separated the two germline ends. The CDR3: CASSLDPGSTNTEAFF. The CDR3 coding sequence is TGCGCCAGCAGCTTGGATCCAGGGTCGACGAACACTGAAGCTTTCTTT.